Detailed here is one T cell receptor beta chain. This entry belongs to a study of blood T cell repertoires in COVID-19. Study-wide context: The study drew acute and convalescent COVID-19 samples from the United States, Italy and Spain.

Trimming cost V 4 bases and J 6 bases, with 18 bases left between them. The CDR3 has 15 residues. CDR1 and CDR2 (germline): SGHKS, YYEKEE (reference sequence). As processed by the authors: Nucleated cell counts were estimated from reference gene primer amplification. TCRdb keeps only in-frame clones here, not all; method: immunoSEQ multiplex PCR. That table supplies the V and J calls and clone size; D and trimming were determined from the DNA. This repertoire shows 350,000 to 450,000 clones, more than 70% found once; its top ten account for 2% to 2.5%. The genes are TRBV5-5 and TRBJ2-3, with D perhaps TRBD1 (6 bases). The sample consisted of peripheral blood. The origin of this receptor is a woman aged 60-75 years with COVID-19, enrolled during active disease. CDR3: CASSPRDKGQDTQYF. CDR3 DNA sequence: TGTGCCAGCAGCCCCCGGGACAAGGGTCAGGATACGCAGTATTTT.